This is a list of T cell receptor beta chains from one sample in a study of blood T cells in healthy people across ages. MiXCR, run by TCRdb on the 5' RACE reads, gives a single entry per CDR3 protein. The table shows about 780,000 distinct CDR3 sequences, with about half occurring only once. Sequencing used blood. These TCRs come from a man aged 80 or over in good health. The CDR3 runs from the conserved cysteine through the conserved F or W. A D gene is named only where the DNA matches it firmly. Clone size is given for some rows only: seen once, a few or many times, or a class if the clone is expanded.

clone_size	v_call	d_call	j_call	cdr3_aa	cdr3_nt
NA	TRBV18	NA	TRBJ2-7	CASSPHQGSEQYF	TGTGCCAGCTCACCACACCAGGGTTCCGAGCAGTACTTC
few	TRBV20-1	NA	TRBJ2-2	CSAPGSSNTGELFF	TGCAGTGCCCCGGGGTCTTCGAACACCGGGGAGCTGTTTTTT
few	TRBV5-1	NA	TRBJ2-6	CATTLDGSGANVLTF	TGCGCCACGACACTGGACGGCTCTGGGGCCAACGTCCTGACTTTC
few	TRBV21-1	NA	TRBJ2-5	CASSRIRTGGNSEKTQYF	TGTGCCAGCAGCAGAATCCGGACAGGGGGGAACTCTGAAAAGACCCAGTACTTC
NA	TRBV20-1	NA	TRBJ1-5	CSARDARQYSKQPQHF	TGCAGTGCTAGAGACGCCAGGCAATATAGCAAACAGCCCCAGCATTTT
NA	TRBV12-3/TRBV12-4	NA	TRBJ2-2	CASSLPARLLNTGELFF	TGTGCCAGCAGTTTACCAGCTCGACTCTTGAACACCGGGGAGCTGTTTTTT
NA	TRBV7-6	NA	TRBJ2-2	CASSPTPTGELFF	TGTGCCAGCAGCCCTACTCCCACCGGGGAGCTGTTTTTT
NA	TRBV6-5	NA	TRBJ1-1	CASSPTRTPHTEAFF	TGTGCCAGCAGCCCCACAAGGACCCCGCACACTGAAGCTTTCTTT
few	TRBV24-1	NA	TRBJ2-7	CATSDSHGDSLSYEQYF	TGTGCCACCAGTGATTCGCACGGGGACTCTCTATCCTACGAGCAGTACTTC
once	TRBV27	NA	TRBJ1-5	CASSFAAGWQPQHF	TGTGCCAGCAGTTTTGCGGCAGGGTGGCAGCCCCAGCATTTT
NA	TRBV18	TRBD1	TRBJ2-1	CASSSGTGYSYEQFF	TGTGCCAGCTCTTCCGGGACAGGGTATTCGTATGAGCAGTTCTTC
many	TRBV7-2	TRBD2	TRBJ2-3	CASSLGGRTQYF	TGTGCCAGCAGCTTGGGAGGGCGTACGCAGTATTTT
NA	TRBV6-2/TRBV6-3	TRBD2	TRBJ2-7	CASSYLAGVIQAYEQYF	TGTGCCAGCAGTTACCTAGCGGGAGTCATCCAGGCCTACGAGCAGTACTTC
few	TRBV20-1	NA	TRBJ2-7	CSARGAGHYEQYF	TGCAGTGCTAGAGGAGCAGGGCACTACGAGCAGTACTTC
NA	TRBV6-1	TRBD2	TRBJ2-7	CASSRPSLTSGNSYEQYF	TGTGCCAGCAGTCGGCCCTCCCTAACTAGCGGTAATTCCTACGAGCAGTACTTC
NA	TRBV12-3/TRBV12-4	NA	TRBJ2-1	CASRSDADNEQFF	TGTGCCAGCAGATCGGACGCCGACAATGAGCAGTTCTTC
NA	TRBV5-6	TRBD2	TRBJ2-1	CASSPGLAGGKNREQFF	TGTGCCAGCAGCCCCGGACTAGCGGGAGGGAAGAACCGTGAGCAGTTCTTC
many	TRBV7-2	TRBD2	TRBJ2-5	CASSKWGGVTEETQYF	TGTGCCAGCAGCAAATGGGGGGGAGTTACTGAAGAGACCCAGTACTTC
few	TRBV9	TRBD2	TRBJ2-1	CASSVRGLGRNNEQFF	TGTGCCAGCAGCGTAAGGGGACTAGGCCGTAACAATGAGCAGTTCTTC
few	TRBV20-1	NA	TRBJ2-1	CSARQGGSYNEQFF	TGCAGTGCTAGACAGGGGGGCTCCTACAATGAGCAGTTCTTC
NA	TRBV6-1	TRBD2	TRBJ2-7	CASSEAFSGRAQYF	TGTGCTAGCAGTGAAGCGTTCTCAGGGAGGGCGCAGTACTTC
NA	TRBV27	NA	TRBJ2-1	CASSPGWTNEQFF	TGTGCCAGCAGTCCGGGTTGGACCAATGAGCAGTTCTTC
few	TRBV29-1	TRBD1	TRBJ2-7	CSAGTGTYEQYF	TGCAGCGCCGGGACAGGAACCTACGAGCAGTACTTC
NA	TRBV7-3	NA	TRBJ2-1	CASSLASADNEQFF	TGTGCCAGCAGCTTAGCGAGTGCCGACAATGAGCAGTTCTTC
NA	TRBV27	TRBD1	TRBJ1-2	CASSFIDRGSYGYTF	TGTGCCAGCAGTTTTATTGACAGGGGTTCCTATGGCTACACCTTC
NA	TRBV11-3	NA	TRBJ2-1	CASSQAGTQNNEQFF	TGTGCCAGCAGCCAAGCCGGGACCCAAAACAATGAGCAGTTCTTC
NA	TRBV7-9	TRBD1	TRBJ2-3	CASSSRTGGSDTQYF	TGTGCCAGCAGCTCCCGGACAGGGGGCTCAGATACGCAGTATTTT
few	TRBV7-2	TRBD2	TRBJ2-5	CASSSRGAGVRGETQYF	TGTGCCAGCAGCTCGCGGGGAGCGGGAGTGAGAGGAGAGACCCAGTACTTC
NA	TRBV28	NA	TRBJ2-3	CASSFTRSSVNTDTQYF	TGTGCCAGCAGTTTTACCAGGTCCTCGGTGAACACAGATACGCAGTATTTT
NA	TRBV4-1	NA	TRBJ1-4	CASSQHFGMGEKLFF	TGCGCCAGCAGCCAACACTTCGGAATGGGTGAAAAACTGTTTTTT
NA	TRBV20-1	NA	TRBJ2-3	CSARDGAAGGTQYF	TGCAGTGCTAGAGATGGAGCCGCTGGTGGTACGCAGTATTTT
NA	TRBV11-3	NA	TRBJ2-3	CASSPGGGDTDTQYF	TGTGCCAGCAGCCCCGGAGGGGGGGACACAGATACGCAGTATTTT
NA	TRBV6-2/TRBV6-3	NA	TRBJ2-1	CASSPHGNNTEQFF	TGTGCCAGCAGTCCCCACGGCAATAACACTGAGCAGTTCTTC
NA	TRBV29-1	NA	TRBJ2-1	CSVSGTFNSYNEQFF	TGCAGCGTGTCCGGGACGTTTAACTCCTACAATGAGCAGTTCTTC
NA	TRBV20-1	TRBD1	TRBJ2-7	CSAGGQGVGEQYF	TGCAGTGCTGGCGGTCAGGGGGTTGGGGAGCAGTACTTC
NA	TRBV7-9	NA	TRBJ1-5	CASSLALGEQPQHF	TGTGCCAGCAGCTTAGCCTTAGGGGAACAGCCCCAGCATTTT
NA	TRBV24-1	TRBD2	TRBJ2-2	CATSRTSGIANTGELFF	TGTGCCACCAGTAGGACTAGCGGGATAGCGAACACCGGGGAGCTGTTTTTT
once	TRBV20-1	TRBD2	TRBJ2-1	CSAPQTSGSFNEQFF	TGCAGTGCCCCCCAGACTAGCGGGAGTTTCAATGAGCAGTTCTTC
NA	TRBV20-1	TRBD1	TRBJ2-3	CSARVTGVTDTQYF	TGCAGTGCTAGAGTAACAGGGGTGACAGATACGCAGTATTTT
few	TRBV29-1	NA	TRBJ2-5	CSVHQDQETQYF	TGCAGCGTTCACCAGGACCAAGAGACCCAGTACTTC
NA	TRBV6-2/TRBV6-3	TRBD1	TRBJ2-5	CVSNRGTGGGETQYF	TGTGTCAGCAACCGAGGGACAGGCGGAGGCGAGACCCAGTACTTC
few	TRBV3-1	NA	TRBJ2-6	CASSQGQIRDGANVLTF	TGTGCCAGCAGCCAGGGCCAGATTCGCGATGGGGCCAACGTCCTGACTTTC
NA	TRBV6-5	NA	TRBJ1-6	CASTTGGSYNSPLHF	TGTGCCAGCACCACCGGGGGGTCCTATAATTCACCCCTCCACTTT
NA	TRBV2	NA	TRBJ2-1	CASSVNVHNEQFF	TGTGCCAGCAGCGTGAACGTTCACAATGAGCAGTTCTTC
NA	TRBV29-1	NA	TRBJ2-5	CSVEQGGGETQYF	TGCAGCGTTGAACAGGGGGGCGGAGAGACCCAGTACTTC
NA	TRBV13	NA	TRBJ2-4	CASSQIGGLTKNIQYF	TGTGCCAGCAGTCAAATCGGGGGCTTGACCAAAAACATTCAGTACTTC
many	TRBV3-1	NA	TRBJ1-2	CASSQDARANYGYTF	TGTGCCAGCAGCCAAGATGCCCGGGCTAACTATGGCTACACCTTC
NA	TRBV29-1	TRBD1	TRBJ2-7	CSVSPTGNYEQYF	TGCAGCGTTTCGCCGACAGGGAACTACGAGCAGTACTTC
NA	TRBV10-3	NA	TRBJ2-5	CTISERAGDETQYF	TGTACCATCAGTGAGCGGGCAGGGGACGAGACCCAGTACTTC
few	TRBV12-3/TRBV12-4	NA	TRBJ2-5	CASSWGQTQETQYF	TGTGCCAGCAGCTGGGGACAAACCCAAGAGACCCAGTACTTC
NA	TRBV30	NA	TRBJ2-1	CAWSGRTEGEQFF	TGTGCCTGGAGTGGACGGACTGAGGGGGAGCAGTTCTTC
many	TRBV5-1	TRBD1	TRBJ2-7	CASSPGQGHYEQYF	TGCGCCAGCAGTCCTGGACAGGGACACTACGAGCAGTACTTC
once	TRBV11-2	TRBD2	TRBJ2-1	CASSIMLLAGVNEQFF	TGTGCCAGCAGCATCATGTTACTAGCGGGGGTCAATGAGCAGTTCTTC
few	TRBV12-3/TRBV12-4	NA	TRBJ2-7	CASEPGTGTSSYEQYF	TGTGCCAGCGAACCTGGGACAGGGACTAGCTCCTACGAGCAGTACTTC
NA	TRBV29-1	NA	TRBJ1-2	CSVGLGRGASNYGYTF	TGCAGCGTTGGTCTGGGGAGGGGGGCCTCGAACTATGGCTACACCTTC
NA	TRBV7-3	NA	TRBJ2-5	CASSPTSLETQYF	TGTGCCAGCAGCCCGACTAGTTTGGAGACCCAGTACTTC
many	TRBV27	NA	TRBJ1-2	CASSLSAGVRTGYTF	TGTGCCAGCAGTTTATCGGCGGGGGTAAGGACTGGCTACACCTTC
many	TRBV7-2	NA	TRBJ2-3	CASRQGGDTQYF	TGTGCCAGCAGGCAGGGGGGAGATACGCAGTATTTT
NA	TRBV7-2	NA	TRBJ2-6	CACSLSLRPSGANVLTF	TGTGCCTGCAGCTTATCGTTACGGCCCTCTGGGGCCAACGTCCTGACTTTC